These 30 T cell receptor beta chains originate from one sample sequenced in a study of Ad26.COV2.S vaccination and SARS-CoV-2 variants. As for treatment: some 20 received Ad26.COV2.S at low or high dose, single or two shots; about 5 received placebo; per-sample allocation not given. Sampling was performed 63 days after the first vaccine or placebo injection. The method was immunoSEQ multiplex PCR; TCRdb's version includes in-frame clones alone and lacks a portion of them. The data show 350,000 to 450,000 clones, 92% seen once. The source was peripheral blood, collected in a trial of Ad26.COV2.S vaccine versus placebo. All receptors derive from a person aged 18-65 years who received the Ad26.COV2.S COVID-19 vaccine or a placebo.

The chain has TRBV28 and TRBJ1-2, with 8 bases that match TRBD1. This CDR3 is 15 amino acids long. J was trimmed by 10 bases and V by 5 bases; bases with no gene match: 15. Germline V gives CDR1 MDHEN, CDR2 SYDVKM. The CDR3 spells CASSLKQGVKIVYTF. The CDR3 DNA reads as TGTGCCAGCAGTCTCAAACAGGGGGTGAAAATTGTCTACACCTTC.

The rearrangement links TRBV5-6 to TRBJ1-4; 12 nucleotides line up with TRBD1. The CDR3 has 14 amino acids. Germline V CDR1 and CDR2: SGHDT, YYEEEE. The J segment lost 8 bases and the V segment lost 5 bases, leaving 4 bases of the junction unmatched. CDR3 nucleotide sequence: TGTGCCAGCAGGGGACAGGGGGCTTGGGAAAAACTGTTTTTT. This translates into CASRGQGAWEKLFF.

The chain couples TRBV6-5 to TRBJ2-1; no clear D gene. This CDR3 contains 15 residues. Germline-derived CDR1 and CDR2 are MNHEY and SVGAGI. V lost 6 bases, J lost 0 bases, and 12 bases lay in between. The CDR3 sequence is CASSSDRHSYNEQFF. CDR3 in DNA: TGTGCCAGCAGCTCGGACCGGCACTCCTACAATGAGCAGTTCTTC.

The chain links TRBV19 to TRBJ1-1; no clear D. V was cut by 6 bases and J by 5 bases, with 7 bases left in between. Per germline, CDR1 LNHDA and CDR2 SQIVND (reference sequence). The length of the CDR3 is 11 residues. The CDR3: CASRWETEAFF. In DNA, the CDR3 is TGTGCCAGTAGATGGGAAACTGAAGCTTTCTTT.

This chain connects TRBV4-1 to TRBJ2-7, with a possible D match to TRBD1 (6 bases). The germline V gene encodes CDR1 MGHRA and CDR2 YSYEKL. The V end was cut by 0 bases, the J end by 2 bases, with 14 bases between. This CDR3 spans 16 amino acids. The CDR3 nucleotides are TGCGCCAGCAGCCAAGATTGGCCAGGGGCCACCTACGAGCAGTACTTC. Its protein is CASSQDWPGATYEQYF.

The gene calls are TRBV11-2 and TRBJ1-2; D perhaps matches TRBD1 (6 bases). The CDR3 sequence is 14 residues long. CDR1 and CDR2 from the germline V gene are SGHAT and FQNNGV. Trimming removed 3 bases from V and 4 bases from J, with 12 bases in between. The CDR3 DNA reads as TGTGCCAGCAGCTTTGGGGTGACAGGCTATGGCTACACCTTC. Its translation: CASSFGVTGYGYTF.

The rearrangement uses TRBV5-1 and TRBJ2-1; 12 bases line up with TRBD2. CDR1 SGHRS and CDR2 YFSETQ come from the germline V gene. V was pared by 4 bases and J by 3 bases, with 8 bases of the junction left unmatched. The CDR3 runs 17 residues. The CDR3 region has the DNA TGCGCCAGCAGCAGAGGACTAGCGGGGATTTTCTACAATGAGCAGTTCTTC. It yields the protein CASSRGLAGIFYNEQFF.

This rearrangement joins TRBV5-4 to TRBJ1-1; D may be TRBD1 (6 bases). V lost 4 bases to trimming and J lost 8 bases, with 18 bases between them. CDR1 is SGHNT and CDR2 is YYREEE in the germline V gene (reference sequence). The CDR3 has 14 residues. The CDR3 bases are TGTGCCAGCAGCCCTCGGACAGATGTGGTAGAAGCTTTCTTT. This sequence encodes CASSPRTDVVEAFF.

In the case of this clone: The sample carries other DNA sequences with the same CDR3. This chain links TRBV6-2 or TRBV6-3 with TRBJ2-4; D is possibly TRBD1 (6 bases). The CDR3 loop spans 15 amino acids. V was clipped by 3 bases and J by 0 bases, with 9 bases between them. CDR1 MNHEY and CDR2 SVGEGT come from the germline V gene. CDR3 residues: CASSYGGQAKNIQYF. The CDR3 DNA reads as TGTGCCAGCAGTTATGGGGGCCAAGCCAAAAACATTCAGTACTTC.

This clone appeared once. The chain combines TRBV7-8 with TRBJ2-7; the D gene is possibly TRBD1 (6 bases). V was clipped by 5 bases and J by 4 bases, with 24 bases between them. This CDR3 has 17 residues. CDR1 and CDR2 (germline): SGHVS, FQNEAQ. The CDR3 region is CASSRGKSDQASYEQYF. CDR3 sequence (DNA): TGTGCCAGCAGCAGGGGGAAAAGTGACCAGGCCTCTTACGAGCAGTACTTC.

This clone was picked up one time. J is TRBJ2-2 and V is TRBV5-1, with 10 positions matching TRBD1. V dropped 3 bases and J dropped 4; count of bases not matched to a gene: 6. CDR3 size: 16 residues. The germline V gene encodes CDR1 SGHRS and CDR2 YFSETQ. The chain's CDR3 is CASSSETGGITGELFF. The CDR3, as DNA: TGCGCCAGCAGCTCAGAGACAGGGGGCATCACCGGGGAGCTGTTTTTT.

The CDR3 spells CASSPPFSNYGYTF. In DNA, the CDR3 is TGTGCCAGCTCACCACCGTTCAGCAACTATGGCTACACCTTC. The chain carries TRBV18 and TRBJ1-2; D is unresolved. The germline V gene encodes CDR1 KGHSH and CDR2 LQKENI. Trimming took 0 bases from V and 2 from J, leaving 7 bases between them. There are 14 residues in the CDR3.

This chain joins TRBV6-2 or TRBV6-3 and TRBJ1-5, with 9 bases identical to TRBD1. CDR1 is MNHEY, CDR2 SVGEGT, per germline. CDR3 length equals 18 residues. The V and J ends lost 3 bases and 5 bases, in that order; junction bases with no gene match: 14. CDR3 coding DNA: TGTGCCAGCAGTTATTACGTGGGACAGGGAAATCCCTATCAGCCCCAGCATTTT. Protein sequence: CASSYYVGQGNPYQPQHF.

The CDR3 region has the DNA TGTGCCAGTAGTATAGGGGGCGGGGAAGTGGTGGACACTGAAGCTTTCTTT. Protein sequence: CASSIGGGEVVDTEAFF. V and J are TRBV19 and TRBJ1-1, with D maybe TRBD1 (5 bases). Trimming pared 1 base from V and 3 bases from J, leaving 18 bases between. The CDR3 is 17 amino acids. CDR1 and CDR2 from the germline V gene are LNHDA and SQIVND (reference sequence).

The chain employs TRBV5-4 and TRBJ2-7; 7 bases fit TRBD2. Trimming cost V 4 bases and J 1 base; bases outside gene matches: 8. Germline V lookup: CDR1 SGHNT, CDR2 YYREEE (reference sequence). CDR3 length: 15 residues. This chain's CDR3 is CASSSGERRSYEQYF. CDR3 coding DNA: TGTGCCAGCAGCAGCGGGGAGCGTCGATCCTACGAGCAGTACTTC.

The chain has TRBV4-3 and TRBJ2-3, with 8 bases that match TRBD1. The V and J ends lost 10 bases and 1 base, in that order; junction bases with no gene match: 7. CDR1 and CDR2 (germline): LGHNA, YSLEER. CDR3 length: 14 residues. The DNA of the CDR3 is TGCGCCACCCGGACAGGGATCGGCACAGATACGCAGTATTTT. It codes for CATRTGIGTDTQYF.

V gene TRBV5-8 combines with J gene TRBJ1-5, with 7 bases lining up with TRBD1. The CDR3 runs to 18 residues. Germline V gene sequence: CDR1 SGHTS, CDR2 YDEGEE. Germline trimming cut 4 bases from V and 10 bases from J; bases unmatched to any gene: 23. The CDR3 loop is CASSRVGTETYTEYPQHF. CDR3 sequence (DNA): TGTGCCAGCAGCCGAGTGGGGACAGAGACTTACACAGAATATCCCCAGCATTTT.

The chain carries TRBV28 and TRBJ2-7; D is perhaps TRBD1 (5 bases). Germline V gene lookup returns CDR1 MDHEN and CDR2 SYDVKM. This CDR3 has 13 residues. V was pared by 7 bases and J by 2 bases, with 12 bases between. DNA for the CDR3: TGTGCCAGCACAGAGACAGCCACCTACGAGCAGTACTTC. The encoded protein is CASTETATYEQYF.

As DNA, the CDR3 is TGTGCCAGCAGCCAAGAAGGCGGGGGCGCAAAACGAACCAAAAACATTCAGTACTTC. Translation gives CASSQEGGGAKRTKNIQYF. V usage is TRBV3-1 (or the pseudogene TRBV3-2) and J usage is TRBJ2-4; perhaps TRBD2 as D (7 bases). Germline V gives CDR1 LGHDT, CDR2 YNNKEL (reference sequence). V lost 0 bases, J lost 2 bases, and 20 bases lay in between. This CDR3 is 19 amino acids long.

As for this clone: In the same sample, other DNA sequences code for this CDR3. The gene calls are TRBV19 and TRBJ1-5; D is undetermined. This CDR3 has 13 amino acids. Trimming left V 3 bases short and J 4 bases short, with 7 bases between. Germline V gene data show CDR1 as LNHDA and CDR2 as SQIVND (reference sequence). The CDR3 DNA is TGTGCCAGTAGTATGGCTGGTAATCAGCCCCAGCATTTT. Its protein is CASSMAGNQPQHF.

This sequence joins TRBV19 and TRBJ1-6; TRBD1 is a possible D gene (6 bases). The ends were cut back, 4 bases at V and 14 bases at J, with 15 bases in the middle. Germline V gene lookup returns CDR1 LNHDA and CDR2 SQIVND (reference sequence). The CDR3 consists of 13 residues. CDR3 protein: CASSTSGAISLHF. The CDR3 DNA is TGTGCCAGTAGTACCTCGGGGGCAATCTCCCTCCACTTT.

The gene calls are TRBV9 and TRBJ2-2; unclear D gene. The CDR3 is 14 residues long. CDR1 and CDR2 (germline): SGDLS, YYNGEE. V lost 0 bases and J lost 6, with 9 bases in between. This CDR3 reads CASSVGLEAGELFF. The CDR3 nucleotides are TGTGCCAGCAGCGTAGGGTTAGAGGCCGGGGAGCTGTTTTTT.

With regard to this clone: A read error may account for a junction end that differs from germline. This sequence joins TRBV7-9 and TRBJ2-1; TRBD1 aligns across 9 bases. Germline lookup yields CDR1 SEHNR and CDR2 FQNEAQ (reference sequence). The CDR3 is 17 residues long. The CDR3 sequence: CASSLANIRDRAHEQFF. The CDR3 nucleotides read TGTGCCAGCAGCCTAGCTAATATACGGGACAGGGCCCATGAGCAGTTCTTC.

The chain has TRBV19 and TRBJ2-6, with D unresolved. Germline-derived CDR1 and CDR2 are LNHDA and SQIVND (reference sequence). The CDR3 sequence is 15 residues long. Trimming took 5 bases from V and 0 from J, leaving 8 bases between them. This CDR3 is CASSFSRSGANVLTF. CDR3 sequence (DNA): TGTGCCAGTAGTTTCTCGCGCTCTGGGGCCAACGTCCTGACTTTC.

The count of this clone is one. The V and J genes are TRBV18 and TRBJ2-2; 7 positions match TRBD1. The CDR3 loop spans 17 amino acids. The germline CDR1 and CDR2 sequences are KGHSH and LQKENI. The junction had 11 bases not matched to a gene; V was cut back by 4 bases and J by 3 bases. CDR3 in DNA: TGTGCCAGCTCACTCCAACAGGGGTCACTAGACACCGGGGAGCTGTTTTTT. Its translation: CASSLQQGSLDTGELFF.

This clone was detected only a few times. This chain joins TRBV7-9 and TRBJ1-6, with 7 bases aligning to TRBD1. The germline V gene encodes CDR1 SEHNR and CDR2 FQNEAQ (reference sequence). V shed 5 bases and J 5 bases; nucleotides not matched to a gene: 9. This CDR3 has 16 residues. CDR3: CASSPFGTADNSPLHF. The CDR3 DNA follows: TGTGCCAGCAGCCCGTTTGGGACAGCCGATAATTCACCCCTCCACTTT.

V and J are TRBV18 and TRBJ2-6; TRBD1 aligns across 8 bases. The germline gives CDR1 KGHSH, CDR2 LQKENI. There are 17 residues in the CDR3. Trimming removed 7 bases from V and 0 bases from J; junction bases left unmatched: 8. The CDR3 sequence: CASFNRGILSGANVLTF. The CDR3 DNA sequence: TGTGCCAGCTTCAACAGGGGGATTCTCTCTGGGGCCAACGTCCTGACTTTC.

The V call is TRBV21-1, the J call TRBJ2-7; the table's D gene call, TRBD1, was not cross checked with the DNA. TRBV21-1 is a pseudogene. This CDR3 comprises 16 residues. The CDR3 DNA sequence: TGTGCCAGCAGCAAAGGACCGCGGAGGGACAGGGACGAGCAGTACTTC. This codes for CASSKGPRRDRDEQYF.

The chain couples TRBV28 to TRBJ2-4; 12 bases are shared with TRBD1. Looked up from germline, CDR1 is MDHEN and CDR2 is SYDVKM. The junction had 5 bases not matched to a gene; V was cut back by 2 bases and J by 0 bases. This CDR3 spans 18 amino acids. CDR3: CASSLIGTGGLAKNIQYF. The DNA of the CDR3 is TGTGCCAGCAGTTTAATCGGGACAGGGGGCCTAGCCAAAAACATTCAGTACTTC.

The chain recombines TRBV19 with TRBJ1-4; a possible D gene is TRBD1 (5 bases). Germline V gene sequence: CDR1 LNHDA, CDR2 SQIVND (reference sequence). The CDR3 runs 15 residues. V dropped 6 bases and J dropped 0 bases, with 11 bases sitting between them. The CDR3 loop is CASSQDRATNEKLFF. CDR3 sequence (DNA): TGTGCCAGTAGCCAAGACAGAGCAACTAATGAAAAACTGTTTTTT. The variable domain in full, with the rest retrieved from reference TRBV19 and TRBJ1-4, is DGGITQSPKYLFRKEGQNVTLSCEQNLNHDAMYWYRQDPGQGLRLIYYSQIVNDFQKGDIAEGYSVSREKKESFPLTVTSAQKNPTAFYLCASSQDRATNEKLFFGSGTQLSVL.